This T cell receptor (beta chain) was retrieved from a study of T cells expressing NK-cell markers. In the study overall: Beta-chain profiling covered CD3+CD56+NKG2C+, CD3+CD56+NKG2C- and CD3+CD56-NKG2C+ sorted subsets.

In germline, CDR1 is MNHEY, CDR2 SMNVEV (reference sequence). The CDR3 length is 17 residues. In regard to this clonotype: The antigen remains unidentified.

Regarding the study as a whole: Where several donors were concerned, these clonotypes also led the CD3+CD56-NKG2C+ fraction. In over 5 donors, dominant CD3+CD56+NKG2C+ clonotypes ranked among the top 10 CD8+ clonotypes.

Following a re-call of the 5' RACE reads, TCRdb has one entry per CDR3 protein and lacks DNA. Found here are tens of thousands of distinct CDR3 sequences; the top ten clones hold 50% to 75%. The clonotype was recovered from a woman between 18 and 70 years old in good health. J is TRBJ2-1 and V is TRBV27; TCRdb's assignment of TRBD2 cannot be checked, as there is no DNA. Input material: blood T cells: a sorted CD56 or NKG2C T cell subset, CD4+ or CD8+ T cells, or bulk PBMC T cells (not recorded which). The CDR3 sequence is CASSLEGGLGSYNEQFF.